These 16 T cell receptor beta chains came from one sample sequenced in a study of OX40 agonist ivuxolimab in advanced cancers. Some clones are missing from TCRdb's copy, which holds only in-frame ones; the method was immunoSEQ multiplex PCR. This repertoire shows 40,000 to 55,000 clones, approximately 90% found once; its top ten account for around 6%. The input for sequencing was CD4+ or CD8+ T cells sorted from blood, taken in a trial of the OX40 agonist ivuxolimab. The source of these receptors is an adult with an advanced solid tumor such as melanoma, head and neck, liver or kidney cancer.

On this clone itself: One junction end disagrees with the germline gene, perhaps due to a read error. The chain recombines TRBV5-1 with TRBJ1-2; 7 positions match TRBD1. CDR3 length: 16 residues. CDR1 SGHRS and CDR2 YFSETQ come from the germline V gene. The CDR3 nucleotides are TGCGCCAGCAGCGCCGGCAGGCGAGGGGGCAGTTATGGCCACACCTTC. It yields the protein CASSAGRRGGSYGHTF.

The rearrangement uses TRBV7-8 and TRBJ1-1; D is unresolved. Per germline, CDR1 SGHVS and CDR2 FQNEAQ. The CDR3 spans 15 residues. V lost 4 bases, J lost 2 bases, and 14 bases lay in between. In DNA form, the CDR3 reads TGTGCCAGCAGCTCCGACACAGTATTAAACACTGAAGCTTTCTTT. The encoded protein is CASSSDTVLNTEAFF.

This rearrangement joins TRBV11-2 to TRBJ2-1; TRBD2 agrees at 11 bases. Germline loops: CDR1 SGHAT, CDR2 FQNNGV. This CDR3 has 15 residues. Losses at the gene ends were 3 bases for V and 9 bases for J; bases not matched to a gene: 7. CDR3 nucleotide sequence: TGTGCCAGCAGCTTTACGCGTAGCGGGAGGGGTGAGCAGTTCTTC. As protein: CASSFTRSGRGEQFF.

The CDR3 DNA follows: TGTGCCAGCAGTTTCCTAGCGGGGCCGAATGAGCAGTTCTTC. Encoded protein: CASSFLAGPNEQFF. This rearrangement joins TRBV6-5 to TRBJ2-1; 9 nucleotides align to TRBD2. The CDR3 contains 14 residues. Germline V gives CDR1 MNHEY, CDR2 SVGAGI. Losses at the gene ends were 4 bases for V and 7 bases for J; bases not matched to a gene: 5.

This clone was seen a single time. As DNA, the CDR3 is TGTGCAAGTCGCTTAGCGACCCGGGACAGGGGTTCATACGAGCAGTACTTC. It specifies CASRLATRDRGSYEQYF. V usage is TRBV12-2 and J usage is TRBJ2-7; the listed D gene, TRBD1, was not tested against the DNA. TRBV12-2 is classified as a pseudogene. CDR3 length: 17 residues.

The V call is TRBV15, the J call TRBJ2-4; D perhaps matches TRBD2 (5 bases). Germline lookup yields CDR1 LNHNV and CDR2 YYDKDF (reference sequence). V was shortened by 11 bases and J by 2 bases, with 10 bases between the two germline ends. The CDR3 length is 12 residues. The CDR3 nucleotides read TGTGCCGCCGGAGGATCCAAAAACATTCAGTACTTC. As protein: CAAGGSKNIQYF.

V and J are TRBV28 and TRBJ2-2, with 12 nucleotides matching TRBD2. Germline CDR1 MDHEN, CDR2 SYDVKM. The length of the CDR3 is 17 residues. Trimming cost V 2 bases and J 3 bases; bases outside gene matches: 4. This CDR3 reads CASSLPGLAGYTGELFF. The DNA for the CDR3 is TGTGCCAGCAGTTTACCGGGACTAGCGGGCTACACCGGGGAGCTGTTTTTT.

The gene calls are TRBV30 and TRBJ1-1; 9 positions agree with TRBD1. V lost 5 bases, J lost 4 bases, and 5 bases stayed unmatched. This CDR3 comprises 13 residues. Germline V gene lookup returns CDR1 GTSNPN and CDR2 SVGIG (reference sequence). CDR3 in amino acids: CAWLDRGVTEAFF. CDR3 bases: TGTGCCTGGCTAGACAGGGGGGTCACTGAAGCTTTCTTT.

J is TRBJ1-2 and V is TRBV27; 9 bases fit TRBD1. The J segment lost 6 bases and the V segment lost 2 bases, leaving 1 base of the junction unmatched. In germline, CDR1 is MNHEY, CDR2 SMNVEV (reference sequence). CDR3 length: 13 amino acids. For the CDR3, the DNA is TGTGCCAGCAGTTTAACAGGGGGCAATGGCTACACCTTC. It yields the protein CASSLTGGNGYTF.

The V call is TRBV7-3, the J call TRBJ2-7; D not resolved. The CDR3 has 14 residues. Germline V gives CDR1 SGHTA, CDR2 FQGTGA. The V end lost 1 base, the J end lost 0 bases, and 7 bases lay between the germline ends. The CDR3 DNA sequence: TGTGCCAGCAGCTTAAAGGGCGGCTCCTACGAGCAGTACTTC. It encodes CASSLKGGSYEQYF.

CDR3: CASSSGQGTYEQYF. The DNA of the CDR3 is TGTGCCAGCAGTTCAGGACAGGGAACCTACGAGCAGTACTTC. The chain employs TRBV6-1 and TRBJ2-7; 8 positions match TRBD1. Unmatched junction bases numbered 5, after V lost 5 bases and J lost 2 bases. The CDR3 runs to 14 residues. Germline CDR1 and CDR2: MNHNS and SASEGT.

This clone has only a few counts. V gene TRBV10-3 combines with J gene TRBJ1-5; 9 bases agree with TRBD1. CDR1 is ENHRY, CDR2 SYGVKD, per germline. The CDR3 has 14 residues. V was clipped by 8 bases and J by 4 bases; unmatched bases: 6. Written as DNA, the CDR3 is TGTGCCATCGGACCGGGACAGGGTAATCAGCCCCAGCATTTT. Translation gives CAIGPGQGNQPQHF.

The V gene is TRBV28, the J gene TRBJ2-7, with D unresolved. Germline CDR1 MDHEN, CDR2 SYDVKM. The CDR3 contains 12 residues. V was pared by 4 bases and J by 4 bases, with 8 bases between. DNA of the CDR3: TGTGCCAGCAGTTATGGATGGTACGAGCAGTACTTC. Translation: CASSYGWYEQYF.

This rearrangement joins TRBV27 to TRBJ2-3, with 12 bases lining up with TRBD2. The length of the CDR3 is 17 residues. The germline gives CDR1 MNHEY, CDR2 SMNVEV (reference sequence). Germline trimming cut 6 bases from V and 5 bases from J; bases unmatched to any gene: 12. Written as DNA, the CDR3 is TGTGCCAGCAGAAAGGCCCGACTAGCGGGAGTGGGAGATACGCAGTATTTT. The encoded protein is CASRKARLAGVGDTQYF.

In this sample, this clone turned up a few times. This chain links TRBV7-9 with TRBJ2-7; 12 bases are a match to TRBD1. This CDR3 has 19 residues. Per germline, CDR1 SEHNR and CDR2 FQNEAQ (reference sequence). V dropped 0 bases and J dropped 4; count of bases not matched to a gene: 13. CDR3 in amino acids: CASSLAPGTGGSRAYEQYF. The CDR3 DNA reads as TGTGCCAGCAGCTTAGCCCCCGGGACAGGGGGCTCTAGAGCGTACGAGCAGTACTTC.

The chain carries TRBV27 and TRBJ2-3; no reliable D call. The CDR3 extends over 18 amino acids. Germline V gene lookup returns CDR1 MNHEY and CDR2 SMNVEV (reference sequence). Trimming cost V 4 bases and J 0 bases, with 20 bases left between them. The CDR3 reads CASSSPGGRSSSTDTQYF. The CDR3 coding sequence is TGTGCCAGCAGTTCCCCGGGCGGAAGGTCGTCTAGCACAGATACGCAGTATTTT.